One sample yielded the 32 T cell receptor beta chains listed below, sequenced in a study of cytomegalovirus exposure and HLA in healthy donors. Data came from immunoSEQ multiplex PCR; TCRdb stores just in-frame clones and leaves some out. The data hold about 160,000 clones, with about 88% observed a single time. The specimen was PBMCs. These receptors were obtained from a woman under 30 in good health and CMV-seronegative.

V gene TRBV9 combines with J gene TRBJ2-3; D is uncertain. Trimming took off 5 bases at V and 2 bases at J, with 15 bases between the two ends. The CDR3 totals 15 residues. Germline values: CDR1 SGDLS, CDR2 YYNGEE. The CDR3: CASSLSYLYTDTQYF. As DNA, the CDR3 is TGTGCCAGCAGTCTGTCCTATCTTTACACAGATACGCAGTATTTT.

The table lists this clone with a few counts. The chain links TRBV30 to TRBJ1-2, with D possibly matching TRBD1 (6 bases). Germline lookup yields CDR1 GTSNPN and CDR2 SVGIG (reference sequence). Trimming took off 0 bases at V and 4 bases at J, with 12 bases between the two ends. The CDR3 consists of 14 residues. This CDR3 reads CAWSVRGQSYGYTF. The CDR3, as DNA: TGTGCCTGGAGTGTCCGCGGACAGTCCTATGGCTACACCTTC.

The J gene is TRBJ2-1, the V gene TRBV27; tentative D call: TRBD1 (6 bases). The germline V and J ends were trimmed by 6 bases and 12 bases, with 15 bases remaining between them. Germline V gene sequence: CDR1 MNHEY, CDR2 SMNVEV (reference sequence). This CDR3 contains 12 residues. The CDR3 protein is CASRAQGFRQFF. The CDR3 bases are TGTGCCAGCAGGGCCCAGGGGTTTCGGCAGTTCTTC.

This chain uses TRBV12-5 with TRBJ1-1; 9 bases are shared with TRBD1. CDR3 length: 16 residues. The V gene's germline CDR1 is LGHNT and CDR2 FRNRAP. J was trimmed by 4 bases and V by 7 bases; bases with no gene match: 13. The CDR3 DNA follows: TGTGCTAGTGTCCTAAGCGGGGAGACAGGGGGCACTGAAGCTTTCTTT. It codes for CASVLSGETGGTEAFF. Looking up the rest from reference TRBV12-5 and TRBJ1-1 gives the full variable domain: DARVTQTPRHKVTEMGQEVTMRCQPILGHNTVFWYRQTMMQGLELLAYFRNRAPLDDSGMPKDRFSAEMPDATLATLKIQPSEPRDSAVYFCASVLSGETGGTEAFFGQGTRLTVV.

The chain has TRBV6-5 and TRBJ2-2; possible D gene TRBD1, 6 bases. Germline assignment: CDR1 MNHEY and CDR2 SVGAGI. Trimming took 5 bases from V and 1 from J, leaving 8 bases between them. The CDR3 is 14 amino acids. CDR3 bases: TGTGCCAGCAGTGGACAGCAGAACACCGGGGAGCTGTTTTTT. Its protein is CASSGQQNTGELFF.

The V call is TRBV5-8, the J call TRBJ2-1; 11 bases match TRBD2. The V gene's germline CDR1 is SGHTS and CDR2 YDEGEE. The CDR3 length is 17 residues. Trimming took 2 bases from V and 3 from J; bases not matched to a gene: 7. CDR3 nucleotides: TGTGCCAGCAGCTTTTTTTTAGCGGGAGGGGACTACAATGAGCAGTTCTTC. Translation gives CASSFFLAGGDYNEQFF.

The V and J genes are TRBV5-5 and TRBJ2-7, with D possibly matching TRBD2 (5 bases). Between the trimmed V and J ends, which lost 2 bases and 1 base, there was a span of 13 bases. Germline-derived CDR1 and CDR2 are SGHKS and YYEKEE (reference sequence). This CDR3 region has 15 residues. The CDR3 region is CASSFELVVSYEQYF. The CDR3 nucleotides read TGTGCCAGCAGCTTTGAACTAGTGGTTTCCTACGAGCAGTACTTC.

The chain is built from TRBV14 and TRBJ2-7; D not certain. From germline, CDR1 is SGHDN and CDR2 FVKESK. V lost 1 base, J lost 3 bases, and 7 bases lay in between. The CDR3 runs 13 residues. CDR3 in DNA: TGTGCCAGCAGCCAAGGGTACAACTACGAGCAGTACTTC. Protein product: CASSQGYNYEQYF. The full variable domain, its missing parts supplied by reference TRBV14 and TRBJ2-7, is EAGVTQFPSHSVIEKGQTVTLRCDPISGHDNLYWYRRVMGKEIKFLLHFVKESKQDESGMPNNRFLAERTGGTYSTLKVQPAELEDSGVYFCASSQGYNYEQYFGPGTRLTVT.

In nucleotides, the CDR3 is TGTGCCAGCAGTCAACAGGGGGGAACCCACGAGCAGTACTTC. Its protein is CASSQQGGTHEQYF. The chain carries TRBV28 and TRBJ2-7, with 8 bases identical to TRBD1. V trimming: 5 bases; J trimming: 5 bases; junction bases outside the gene matches: 8. In germline, CDR1 is MDHEN, CDR2 SYDVKM. The CDR3 totals 14 residues.

This clone was recorded once. The chain joins TRBV5-1 to TRBJ2-1; TRBD2 agrees at 13 bases. CDR1 and CDR2 (germline): SGHRS, YFSETQ. The CDR3 runs to 16 residues. Losses at the gene ends were 1 base for V and 9 bases for J; bases not matched to a gene: 7. The CDR3 DNA sequence: TGCGCCAGCAGCTTGTCGGGACTAGCGGGGTCCCTTGAGCAGTTCTTC. Encoded protein: CASSLSGLAGSLEQFF.

The chain combines TRBV5-1 with TRBJ2-1; 7 nucleotides align to TRBD2. Trimming removed 3 bases from V and 2 bases from J; junction bases left unmatched: 11. Germline V gives CDR1 SGHRS, CDR2 YFSETQ. This CDR3 region has 17 residues. CDR3 in amino acids: CASSSSAGPTTYNEQFF. In nucleotides, the CDR3 is TGCGCCAGCAGCTCGTCAGCGGGGCCCACTACCTACAATGAGCAGTTCTTC.

The rearrangement uses TRBV7-3 and TRBJ2-3; D not certain. The CDR3 has 13 residues. Trimming took off 5 bases at V and 8 bases at J, with 14 bases between the two ends. Germline-derived CDR1 and CDR2 are SGHTA and FQGTGA. The CDR3 loop is CASSLEARSTQYF. The CDR3 DNA follows: TGTGCCAGCAGCCTAGAAGCTCGGAGTACGCAGTATTTT.

The chain is built from TRBV27 and TRBJ1-1; 9 nucleotides align to TRBD1. J lost 6 bases, V lost 10 bases, and 15 bases had no gene match. This CDR3 spans 15 amino acids. Per germline, CDR1 MNHEY and CDR2 SMNVEV (reference sequence). CDR3 sequence reads: CATWGLDRGGAEAFF. The CDR3 DNA sequence: TGTGCCACGTGGGGTCTTGACAGGGGGGGAGCTGAAGCTTTCTTT.

The chain uses TRBV6-1 and TRBJ2-3, with TRBD1 identical over 8 bases. The CDR3 covers 15 residues. After removal of 5 bases from V and 3 bases from J, the junction contained 7 bases not matched to a gene. Per the germline V gene, CDR1 is MNHNS and CDR2 is SASEGT. CDR3 loop: CASSPARGRTDTQYF. For the CDR3, the DNA is TGTGCCAGCAGTCCAGCCAGGGGGCGAACAGATACGCAGTATTTT.

This chain uses TRBV5-1 with TRBJ1-1; D not certain. Trimming left V 4 bases short and J 3 bases short, with 10 bases between. The CDR3 length is 13 residues. CDR1 is SGHRS, CDR2 YFSETQ, per germline. CDR3 bases: TGCGCCAGCAGCCGAGCTACCTACACTGAAGCTTTCTTT. It specifies CASSRATYTEAFF.

The rearrangement joins TRBV29-1 to TRBJ2-2; D might be TRBD2 (6 bases). This CDR3 contains 13 residues. Trimming removed 7 bases at V and 4 bases at J, with 13 bases between. Germline values: CDR1 SQVTM, CDR2 ANQGSEA. CDR3: CSAGRELTGELFF. The DNA for the CDR3 is TGCAGCGCCGGGCGGGAACTCACCGGGGAGCTGTTTTTT.

This chain joins TRBV30 and TRBJ1-1; 9 bases align to TRBD1. V shed 4 bases and J 5 bases; nucleotides not matched to a gene: 8. CDR3 size: 14 residues. In germline, CDR1 is GTSNPN, CDR2 SVGIG (reference sequence). The chain's CDR3 is CAWTGQGRKTEAFF. DNA for the CDR3: TGTGCCTGGACGGGACAGGGTCGAAAGACTGAAGCTTTCTTT.

The chain uses TRBV7-9 and TRBJ2-7; possibly TRBD1 for D (5 bases). Deletions cut 5 bases from V and 5 bases from J, with 16 bases between. This CDR3 has 14 amino acids. Germline loops: CDR1 SEHNR, CDR2 FQNEAQ (reference sequence). CDR3 region: CASSPMTALNEQYF. DNA of the CDR3: TGTGCCAGCAGCCCCATGACAGCCCTTAACGAGCAGTACTTC.

The gene calls are TRBV27 and TRBJ2-7; D unclear. Trimming took 2 bases from V and 2 from J, leaving 13 bases between them. The CDR3 is 15 amino acids. Germline CDR1 is MNHEY and CDR2 is SMNVEV (reference sequence). The CDR3 is CASSLLAGPPYEQYF. CDR3 DNA sequence: TGTGCCAGCAGTTTACTCGCAGGCCCCCCCTACGAGCAGTACTTC.

This chain links TRBV4-3 with TRBJ1-1; 7 bases fit TRBD1. CDR3 size: 15 residues. Germline CDR1 is LGHNA and CDR2 is YSLEER. The ends lost 0 bases at V and 0 bases at J; junction bases unmatched: 1. The CDR3 bases are TGCGCCAGCAGCCAAGATGGACAGGTGAACACTGAAGCTTTCTTT. It specifies CASSQDGQVNTEAFF.

This rearrangement joins TRBV11-3 to TRBJ2-7; D is perhaps TRBD1 (5 bases). Per germline, CDR1 SGHNT and CDR2 YENEEA. The CDR3 covers 12 residues. Trimming removed 5 bases from V and 3 bases from J, with 8 bases in between. The CDR3 protein is CASSLDSYEQYF. Written as DNA, the CDR3 is TGTGCCAGCAGCCTCGACAGCTACGAGCAGTACTTC.

The chain is built from TRBV5-1 and TRBJ2-2, with a possible D match to TRBD1 (5 bases). The CDR3 runs to 14 residues. Trimming pared 2 bases from V and 1 base from J, leaving 6 bases between. Germline V gives CDR1 SGHRS, CDR2 YFSETQ. In nucleotides, the CDR3 is TGCGCCAGCAGCTTTGGACAGAACACCGGGGAGCTGTTTTTT. Its protein product is CASSFGQNTGELFF. Using reference TRBV5-1 and TRBJ2-2 for the parts outside the CDR3, the full variable domain is KAGVTQTPRYLIKTRGQQVTLSCSPISGHRSVSWYQQTPGQGLQFLFEYFSETQRNKGNFPGRFSGRQFSNSRSEMNVSTLELGDSALYLCASSFGQNTGELFFGEGSRLTVL.

The chain links TRBV13 to TRBJ2-5, with no clear D. V lost 5 bases to trimming and J lost 4 bases, with 11 bases between them. Germline lookup yields CDR1 PRHDT and CDR2 FYEKMQ (reference sequence). This CDR3 comprises 13 residues. CDR3 loop: CASSPRSTETQYF. The CDR3 nucleotides read TGTGCCAGCAGCCCAAGAAGCACAGAGACCCAGTACTTC.

CDR3: CASSLLAGVGGELFF. CDR3 DNA sequence: TGTGCCAGCAGCTTACTAGCGGGAGTAGGCGGGGAGCTGTTTTTT. The rearrangement uses TRBV11-3 and TRBJ2-2, with 10 bases lining up with TRBD2. The V and J ends lost 2 bases and 7 bases, in that order; junction bases with no gene match: 4. Germline CDR1 and CDR2: SGHNT and YENEEA. The CDR3 consists of 15 residues.

This clone was detected only a few times. This rearrangement joins TRBV7-6 to TRBJ2-7; 13 bases match TRBD2. Germline V lookup: CDR1 SGHVS, CDR2 FNYEAQ. V shed 2 bases and J 6 bases; nucleotides not matched to a gene: 1. The CDR3 is 14 amino acids. The CDR3 loop reads CASSLRLAGGEQYF. The CDR3 DNA follows: TGTGCCAGCAGCTTAAGACTAGCGGGAGGCGAGCAGTACTTC.

This clone has just a few counts. The V and J genes are TRBV7-8 and TRBJ2-1, with TRBD2 identical over 7 bases. This CDR3 region has 14 residues. The ends lost 3 bases at V and 3 bases at J; junction bases unmatched: 2. The germline gives CDR1 SGHVS, CDR2 FQNEAQ. The CDR3 spells CASSLGGIYNEQFF. The CDR3 DNA follows: TGTGCCAGCAGCTTGGGGGGGATCTACAATGAGCAGTTCTTC.

The gene calls are TRBV6-1 and TRBJ1-1, with D perhaps matching TRBD1 (6 bases). Between the trimmed V and J ends, which lost 7 bases and 6 bases, there was a span of 21 bases. Germline assignment: CDR1 MNHNS and CDR2 SASEGT. The CDR3 contains 15 residues. CDR3 sequence reads: CASTEPGVSPPEAFF. For the CDR3, the DNA is TGTGCCAGCACAGAACCAGGGGTTAGTCCTCCTGAAGCTTTCTTT.

With regard to this clone: One junction end does not reproduce the germline sequence, and a read error may be involved. The V and J genes are TRBV29-1 and TRBJ2-1, with D tentatively TRBD2 (7 bases). CDR1 SQVTM and CDR2 ANQGSEA come from the germline V gene. This CDR3 comprises 17 residues. This chain's CDR3 is CSAEREGGMSSYNEQFF. CDR3 in DNA: TGCAGCGCTGAACGAGAGGGGGGGATGAGCTCCTACAATGAGCAGTTCTTC.

This chain connects TRBV18 to TRBJ2-1; TRBD2 agrees at 12 bases. The CDR3 covers 19 residues. From germline, CDR1 is KGHSH and CDR2 LQKENI. The V gene end was trimmed by 1 base and the J gene end by 0 bases; junction bases not matched to a gene: 7. The CDR3 is CASSPQLAGGQSSYNEQFF. CDR3 DNA sequence: TGTGCCAGCTCACCACAACTAGCGGGGGGCCAAAGCTCCTACAATGAGCAGTTCTTC. Full variable domain (missing parts from reference TRBV18 and TRBJ2-1): NAGVMQNPRHLVRRRGQEARLRCSPMKGHSHVYWYRQLPEEGLKFMVYLQKENIIDESGMPKERFSAEFPKEGPSILRIQQVVRGDSAAYFCASSPQLAGGQSSYNEQFFGPGTRLTVL.

The genes are TRBV4-1 and TRBJ1-1; D remains unclear. V gave up 4 bases and J gave up 0 bases, with 9 bases separating them. CDR1 is MGHRA, CDR2 YSYEKL, per germline. CDR3 size: 14 residues. The CDR3 region is CASSPPAVNTEAFF. CDR3 nucleotide sequence: TGCGCCAGCAGCCCTCCCGCGGTGAACACTGAAGCTTTCTTT.

This chain links TRBV6-1 with TRBJ2-1; D not certain. The CDR3 extends over 12 amino acids. V was cut by 2 bases and J by 10 bases, with 9 bases left in between. Germline loops: CDR1 MNHNS, CDR2 SASEGT. CDR3 DNA sequence: TGTGCCAGCAGTGAATTTGAAGAGGAGCAGTTCTTC. Translated, it gives CASSEFEEEQFF.

Only one count was recorded for this clone. V usage is TRBV28 and J usage is TRBJ1-1; D gene unclear. The V end lost 6 bases, the J end lost 1 base, and 15 bases lay between the germline ends. The CDR3 runs to 15 residues. Germline lookup yields CDR1 MDHEN and CDR2 SYDVKM. CDR3 in amino acids: CASSPPGSGNTEAFF. The CDR3 DNA reads as TGTGCCAGCAGCCCTCCTGGCAGCGGGAACACTGAAGCTTTCTTT.